This T cell receptor beta chain was documented in a study of lymphopenia after photon versus proton radiotherapy. Broader study findings: Photon-treated patients lost naive T cells and TCR diversity; proton-treated stayed stable. In patients who died, overall survival fell as post-nadir TCR diversity dropped more. Oligoclonal CD8+ Temra expansion after nadir drove photon patients' diversity drop. Authors raise, but do not show, better survival with proton therapy.

Sequencing was performed with immunoSEQ multiplex PCR; in TCRdb, only in-frame clones are kept and a portion is missing. This table has tens of thousands of clones, about 90% appearing once. Germline loops: CDR1 SGHTA, CDR2 FQGNSA. Trimming pared 5 bases from V and 10 bases from J, leaving 11 bases between. There are 12 residues in the CDR3. A note on this clone: No antigen is known for it.

The chain employs TRBV7-2 and TRBJ1-4; D is unclear. This sample comprised peripheral blood, obtained from a patient treated with photon-based radiotherapy. This TCR was sampled from a man aged 40-49 years with gastric cancer. CDR3 bases: TGTGCCAGCAGCCTGGGTTTAGGAAAACTGTTTTTT. As protein: CASSLGLGKLFF.